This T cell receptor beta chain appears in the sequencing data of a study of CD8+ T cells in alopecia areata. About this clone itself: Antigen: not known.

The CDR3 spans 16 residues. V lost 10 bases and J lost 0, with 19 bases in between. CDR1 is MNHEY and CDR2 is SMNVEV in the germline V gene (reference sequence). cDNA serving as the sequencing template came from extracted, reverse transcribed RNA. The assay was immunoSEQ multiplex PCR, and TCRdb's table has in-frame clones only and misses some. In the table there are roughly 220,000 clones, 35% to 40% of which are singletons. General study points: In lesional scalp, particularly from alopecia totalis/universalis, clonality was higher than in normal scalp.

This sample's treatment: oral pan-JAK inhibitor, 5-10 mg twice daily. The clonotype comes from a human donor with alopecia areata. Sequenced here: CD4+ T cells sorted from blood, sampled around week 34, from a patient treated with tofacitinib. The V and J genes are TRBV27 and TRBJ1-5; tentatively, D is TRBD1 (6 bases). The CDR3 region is CANEFLDSNSNQPQHF. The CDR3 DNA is TGTGCCAACGAGTTTCTGGACAGCAATAGCAATCAGCCCCAGCATTTT.